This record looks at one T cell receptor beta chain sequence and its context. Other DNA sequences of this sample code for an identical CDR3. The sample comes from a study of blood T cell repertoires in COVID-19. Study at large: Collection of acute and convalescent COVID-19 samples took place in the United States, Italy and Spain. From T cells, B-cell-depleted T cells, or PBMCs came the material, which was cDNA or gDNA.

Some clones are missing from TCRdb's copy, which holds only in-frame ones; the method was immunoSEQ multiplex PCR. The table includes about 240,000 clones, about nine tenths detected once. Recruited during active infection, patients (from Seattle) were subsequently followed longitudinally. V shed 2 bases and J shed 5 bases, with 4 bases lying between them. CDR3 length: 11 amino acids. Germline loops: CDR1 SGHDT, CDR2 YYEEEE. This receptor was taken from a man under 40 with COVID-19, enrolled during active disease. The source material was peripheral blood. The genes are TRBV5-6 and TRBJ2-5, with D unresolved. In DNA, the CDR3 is TGTGCCAGCAGCTTCTCTGAGACCCAGTACTTC. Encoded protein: CASSFSETQYF.